This entry lists 3 T cell receptor beta chains sequenced from one sample in a study of identical twins. From the 5' RACE reads, TCRdb called clonotypes with MiXCR, one entry per CDR3 protein. The repertoire holds some 900,000 distinct CDR3 sequences, with 10% to 15% as singletons. Separately, the same data were catalogued under a study of yellow fever vaccine responses in identical twins.

The specimen was PBMCs. Every receptor here comes from a woman aged 18-30 years in good health.

This clonotype has only a few counts. The chain has TRBV29-1 and TRBJ2-5; the match to TRBD1 covers 9 bases. The V gene's germline CDR1 is SQVTM and CDR2 ANQGSEA. V trimming: 6 bases; J trimming: 5 bases; junction bases outside the gene matches: 13. This CDR3 is built from 15 residues. CDR3 nucleotides: TGCAGCGTGACAGCCGGGACAGGGAGTCTTGAGACCCAGTACTTC. It encodes CSVTAGTGSLETQYF.

In DNA form, the CDR3 reads TGTGCCAGCAGCCCGGGACAGGGGTCCCGCGATACGCAGTATTTT. Translated, it gives CASSPGQGSRDTQYF. The rearrangement joins TRBV7-6 to TRBJ2-3; 10 bases line up with TRBD1. V lost 5 bases, J lost 6 bases, and 8 bases stayed unmatched. There are 15 residues in the CDR3. Germline V gene data show CDR1 as SGHVS and CDR2 as FNYEAQ. Based on the CDR3 plus reference TRBV7-6 and TRBJ2-3, the full variable domain is GAGVSQSPRYKVTKRGQDVALRCDPISGHVSLYWYRQALGQGPEFLTYFNYEAQQDKSGLPNDRFSAERPEGSISTLTIQRTEQRDSAMYRCASSPGQGSRDTQYFGPGTRLTVL.

This clonotype occurred a few times. The gene calls are TRBV27 and TRBJ2-3, with 8 bases lining up with TRBD2. Germline assignment: CDR1 MNHEY and CDR2 SMNVEV (reference sequence). V trimming: 5 bases; J trimming: 4 bases; junction bases outside the gene matches: 11. The CDR3 totals 16 residues. This CDR3 reads CASSPLGAGGSDTQYF. The CDR3 bases are TGTGCCAGCAGTCCCCTGGGGGCGGGAGGCTCAGATACGCAGTATTTT.